This is a list of T cell receptor beta chains from one sample in a study of shared clonotypes between healthy human individuals. Clones were read by immunoSEQ multiplex PCR, and TCRdb kept only the in-frame ones, dropping some. The sample carries some 2,000,000 clones, roughly 95% recorded once. The sequencing sample was made of naive CD4+ T cells sorted from blood. The receptors shown here come from a man younger than 35 in good health. Both conserved end residues are part of each CDR3. Fields, in order: clone size, CDR3 length, J gene, V gene, D gene, CDR3 DNA, CDR3 protein. D genes are given only for firm matches. Size tells how often a clone was seen (once, few, many) or the class of an expanded clone, and some rows leave it out.

>NA|13|TRBJ2-2|TRBV9|NA
TGTGCCAGCAGGTGGGGGAACACCGGGGAGCTGTTTTTT
CASRWGNTGELFF
>NA|15|TRBJ2-7|TRBV12-5|NA
TGTGCTAGTGGTTTGGTACTTGGCGCCCTGGGCGAGCAGTACTTC
CASGLVLGALGEQYF
>NA|12|TRBJ2-3|TRBV7-9|NA
TGTGCCAGCAGCTTGGTAACAGGGACGCAGTATTTT
CASSLVTGTQYF
>NA|12|TRBJ2-4|TRBV10-3|NA
TGTGCCATCAGCTTAGACAGGAACATTCAGTACTTC
CAISLDRNIQYF
>NA|17|TRBJ2-1|TRBV18|TRBD2
TGTGCCAGCTCACCGTTTCTAGCGGGACCATCCTACAATGAGCAGTTCTTC
CASSPFLAGPSYNEQFF
>NA|14|TRBJ1-6|TRBV30|TRBD1
TGTGCCTCTCAAACCGGGACAGGGAATTCACCCCTCCACTTT
CASQTGTGNSPLHF
>once|12|TRBJ1-2|TRBV2|NA
TGTGCCAGCACAGGCGGTGACTATGGCTACACCTTC
CASTGGDYGYTF
>NA|14|TRBJ2-1|TRBV2|TRBD2
TGTGCCAGCAGTACCTTAGCGGGAAGGGATGAGCAGTTCTTC
CASSTLAGRDEQFF
>NA|12|TRBJ1-2|TRBV7-2|NA
TGTGCCAGCAGCCCTGACAGGACTGGCTACACCTTC
CASSPDRTGYTF
>NA|15|TRBJ1-6|TRBV5-4|NA
TGTGCCAGCAGCCCAAACTCGGGAAGGGAGTCACCCCTCCACTTT
CASSPNSGRESPLHF
>NA|14|TRBJ1-2|TRBV18|TRBD1
TGTGCCAGCTCACCCGGACAGGGGGCGGTTGGCTACACCTTC
CASSPGQGAVGYTF
>NA|14|TRBJ2-7|TRBV9|TRBD1
TGTGCCAGCAGCTCCGGGACAGTGTCCTACGAGCAGTACTTC
CASSSGTVSYEQYF
>NA|14|TRBJ2-7|TRBV18|NA
TGTGCCAGCTCACCCTTAGACAGTTCCTACGAGCAGTACTTC
CASSPLDSSYEQYF
>NA|16|TRBJ2-2|TRBV5-1|TRBD1
TGCGCCAGCAGCCCCGGCGGGACAGGGGTGGCCGGGGAGCTGTTTTTT
CASSPGGTGVAGELFF
>NA|12|TRBJ2-3|TRBV12-5|NA
TGTGCTAGTGGTTCACTAGCTGATACGCAGTATTTT
CASGSLADTQYF
>NA|15|TRBJ2-5|TRBV6-6|NA
TGTGCCAGCAGACCCGGAGGGCGTAGCCAAGAGACCCAGTACTTC
CASRPGGRSQETQYF
>NA|14|TRBJ2-1|TRBV28|NA
TGTGCCAGCAGTAAAGGCGGGCTTTTTAATGAGCAGTTCTTC
CASSKGGLFNEQFF
>NA|18|TRBJ2-6|TRBV4-1|TRBD1
TGCGCCAGCAGCCAATGGGACAGGGGGTGGGCTGGGGCCAACGTCCTGACTTTC
CASSQWDRGWAGANVLTF
>NA|14|TRBJ2-7|TRBV19|NA
TGTGCCAGTAGTATAACGTCAGACTCCTACGAGCAGTACTTC
CASSITSDSYEQYF
>NA|17|TRBJ2-2|TRBV7-9|NA
TGTGCCAGCAGCCATGGAACAGGGAACGCGAACACCGGGGAGCTGTTTTTT
CASSHGTGNANTGELFF
>once|15|TRBJ2-3|TRBV2|NA
TGTGCCAGCAGTCAAGAAGAGGCCAGCACAGATACGCAGTATTTT
CASSQEEASTDTQYF
>NA|13|TRBJ2-1|TRBV30|NA
TGTGCCTGGAAACTAGGGATCTACAATGAGCAGTTCTTC
CAWKLGIYNEQFF
>NA|15|TRBJ1-2|TRBV5-6|NA
TGTGCCAGCAGCTTGCAAGGCAGGTCTAACTATGGCTACACCTTC
CASSLQGRSNYGYTF
>NA|13|TRBJ2-1|TRBV5-4|NA
TGTGCCAGCAGCTTGGTACAGTACAATGAGCAGTTCTTC
CASSLVQYNEQFF
>NA|15|TRBJ2-7|TRBV4-1|TRBD1
TGCGCCAGCAGCCAGGGACAGGCTAGCTCCTACGAGCAGTACTTC
CASSQGQASSYEQYF
>NA|16|TRBJ2-2|TRBV5-1|TRBD1
TGCGCCAGCAGCTTGGACGGGACAGTTGGCGCCGGGGAGCTGTTTTTT
CASSLDGTVGAGELFF
>NA|13|TRBJ1-2|TRBV7-9|TRBD1
TGTGCCAGCAGCCCACAGGGGGTCTATGGCTACACCTTC
CASSPQGVYGYTF
>NA|13|TRBJ2-7|TRBV4-1|NA
TGCGCCAGCAGCCAAGACGACAGCTACGAGCAGTACTTC
CASSQDDSYEQYF
>NA|16|TRBJ1-5|TRBV19|TRBD1
TGTGCCAGTAGTATACTACGCCCAGGGGGCGATCAGCCCCAGCATTTT
CASSILRPGGDQPQHF
>once|15|TRBJ2-7|TRBV6-6|TRBD1
TGTGCCAGCAGTTCGGGGACAGGACGCTCCTACGAGCAGTACTTC
CASSSGTGRSYEQYF
>NA|16|TRBJ2-1|TRBV7-2|TRBD2
TGTGCCAGCAGCTCCTCCGGGACTACCATATACAATGAGCAGTTCTTC
CASSSSGTTIYNEQFF
>NA|16|TRBJ2-3|TRBV18|TRBD2
TGTGCCAGCTCAGCGGGACTAGCGGGGGCCACAGATACGCAGTATTTT
CASSAGLAGATDTQYF
>NA|15|TRBJ2-1|TRBV5-4|TRBD1
TGTGCCAGCAGCTTGGCCGTAGGACAGGGCCATGAGCAGTTCTTC
CASSLAVGQGHEQFF
>NA|14|TRBJ2-7|TRBV9|NA
TGTGCCAGCAGCGTACGCTTAGATTCCTACGAGCAGTACTTC
CASSVRLDSYEQYF
>once|15|TRBJ1-6|TRBV5-8|TRBD1
TGTGCCAGCAGCTTGCCGGGACAGTATAATTCACCCCTCCACTTT
CASSLPGQYNSPLHF
>NA|13|TRBJ1-1|TRBV19|NA
TGTGCCAGTAGTTTTCTGATTAACACTGAAGCTTTCTTT
CASSFLINTEAFF
>NA|12|TRBJ1-2|TRBV6-5|NA
TGTGCCAGCTATCTAAAGAACTATGGCTACACCTTC
CASYLKNYGYTF
>NA|16|TRBJ2-1|TRBV25-1|TRBD2
TGTGCCAGCAGTGGGTTTTTAGCGGGAGGGCCGAATGAGCAGTTCTTC
CASSGFLAGGPNEQFF
>NA|15|TRBJ2-2|TRBV5-1|NA
TGCGCCAGCAGGTACAACACGGGATACACCGGGGAGCTGTTTTTT
CASRYNTGYTGELFF
>NA|13|TRBJ2-3|TRBV18|TRBD2
TGTGCCAGCTCACCGACTAGCTCGGATACGCAGTATTTT
CASSPTSSDTQYF
>NA|16|TRBJ1-1|TRBV6-1|TRBD1
TGTGCCAGCAGTGGCACCGGGACAGAGCTCTCCGGTGAAGCTTTCTTT
CASSGTGTELSGEAFF
>NA|14|TRBJ2-2|TRBV10-3|NA
TGTGCCATCGGGGGCTTCGCCAACACCGGGGAGCTGTTTTTT
CAIGGFANTGELFF
>NA|14|TRBJ1-3|TRBV9|NA
TGTGCCAGCAGCCCCTTCGAAGTGGGAAACACCATATATTTT
CASSPFEVGNTIYF
>NA|11|TRBJ2-4|TRBV30|TRBD1
TGTGCCTGCCGGGACAGGGGCCTTTGGTACTTC
CACRDRGLWYF
>once|16|TRBJ2-2|TRBV9|TRBD2
TGTGCCAGCAGCGAACCTCTCGCGGGAGGGGACGGGGAGCTGTTTTTT
CASSEPLAGGDGELFF
>once|15|TRBJ1-1|TRBV5-1|TRBD1
TGCGCCAGCAGCTTGGTAGGGGGCGGTTTCACTGAAGCTTTCTTT
CASSLVGGGFTEAFF
>NA|13|TRBJ1-4|TRBV30|NA
TGTGCCTGGAACTTGGGGATTAATGAAAAACTGTTTTTT
CAWNLGINEKLFF
>NA|12|TRBJ1-2|TRBV14|NA
TGTGCCAGCAGCCGTGGCGGCTATGGCTACACCTTC
CASSRGGYGYTF
>NA|15|TRBJ2-5|TRBV5-4|TRBD2
TGTGCCAGCAGCTTAGGCGGGGGGGTTCAAGAGACCCAGTACTTC
CASSLGGGVQETQYF
>NA|15|TRBJ2-3|TRBV2|TRBD2
TGTGCCAGCAAACCGCGGCGGCTAGCGGGAGATACGCAGTATTTT
CASKPRRLAGDTQYF
>NA|17|TRBJ2-1|TRBV5-1|TRBD2
TGCGCCAGCAGACTCCGACTAGCGGTGAGCTCCTACAATGAGCAGTTCTTC
CASRLRLAVSSYNEQFF
>once|12|TRBJ1-2|TRBV5-1|NA
TGCGCCAGCAGCTTGGACGGGGCAACCTACACCTTC
CASSLDGATYTF
>NA|15|TRBJ2-1|TRBV7-9|NA
TGTGCCAGCAGTGACACCCTTCTAATGGACAATGAGCAGTTCTTC
CASSDTLLMDNEQFF
>NA|15|TRBJ1-5|TRBV5-8|NA
TGTGCCAGCAGCTTTTTGTCTGTTAAGCATCAGCCCCAGCATTTT
CASSFLSVKHQPQHF
>NA|18|TRBJ2-1|TRBV4-1|TRBD2
TGCGCCAGCAGCCAAGAGAGACTAGCCGGATTGGGCTACAATGAGCAGTTCTTC
CASSQERLAGLGYNEQFF